One sample yielded the 14 T cell receptor beta chains listed below, sequenced in a study of monozygotic twins with inflammatory bowel disease. From its re-call of the 5' RACE reads, TCRdb lists each CDR3 protein once, without DNA. With more than 300,000 distinct CDR3 sequences in the sample, the ten largest clones hold more than 4.5%. Sequences were obtained from blood. Receptors originate from a human donor with ulcerative colitis or Crohn's disease, or a healthy co-twin of an affected twin (not recorded which).

The chain combines TRBV7-2 with TRBJ2-3. The CDR3 has 13 residues. Germline lookup yields CDR1 SGHTA and CDR2 FQGNSA. CDR3 loop: CASSLDLGDTQNF.

V gene TRBV27 combines with J gene TRBJ1-3. Germline CDR1 and CDR2: MNHEY and SMNVEV (reference sequence). This CDR3 comprises 14 residues. The CDR3 is CASSPLSSGNTIYF.

The genes are TRBV6-1 and TRBJ2-2; TCRdb's D call, TRBD2, is unchecked because there is no DNA. CDR3 length equals 15 residues. Germline loops: CDR1 MNHNS, CDR2 SASEGT. This CDR3 reads CASRGLAGRTGELFF.

This chain links TRBV5-5 with TRBJ2-3; without DNA, the TCRdb call of TRBD1 cannot be checked. The CDR3 extends over 16 amino acids. Germline CDR1 reads SGHKS; CDR2 reads YYEKEE (reference sequence). CDR3 sequence: CASSLEGASGTDTQYF.

The rearrangement uses TRBV29-1 and TRBJ2-7; TCRdb reports TRBD1, a call that lacks DNA to check it against. This CDR3 is 14 amino acids long. CDR1 is SQVTM, CDR2 ANQGSEA, per germline. This CDR3 reads CSVLSQGVGYEQYF.

Here the CDR3 reads CASSTGGQARSDF. V gene TRBV9 combines with J gene TRBJ1-2; there is no DNA to check the TCRdb D call of TRBD1. There are 13 residues in the CDR3. Germline V gene data show CDR1 as SGDLS and CDR2 as YYNGEE.

The gene calls are TRBV5-1 and TRBJ1-1; TCRdb returns TRBD1, unconfirmable since there is no DNA. CDR1 is SGHRS, CDR2 YFSETQ, per germline. The CDR3 consists of 18 residues. CDR3 protein: CASSTKQQGKLRATEAFF.

J is TRBJ1-1 and V is TRBV15. This CDR3 spans 15 amino acids. Germline CDR1 LNHNV, CDR2 YYDKDF (reference sequence). This CDR3 reads CATSKGGTANTEAFF.

V and J are TRBV29-1 and TRBJ1-5. Germline lookup yields CDR1 SQVTM and CDR2 ANQGSEA. CDR3 length equals 12 residues. The CDR3 protein is CSVRDGNQPQHF.

The genes are TRBV4-3 and TRBJ2-3; as DNA is missing, the TRBD2 call by TCRdb cannot be tested. Germline CDR1 is LGHNA and CDR2 is YSLEER. There are 18 residues in the CDR3. CDR3 loop: CASSQDHQRGLGTDTQYF.

The chain combines TRBV29-1 with TRBJ2-3; TCRdb's D gene call, TRBD1, goes unchecked for lack of DNA. Per the germline V gene, CDR1 is SQVTM and CDR2 is ANQGSEA. The CDR3 runs 16 residues. The CDR3: CSVRRESGVSTDTQYF.

V and J are TRBV5-1 and TRBJ1-3; TCRdb gives TRBD1 as the D gene, but with no DNA this cannot be confirmed. Germline CDR1 reads SGHRS; CDR2 reads YFSETQ. This CDR3 spans 14 amino acids. CDR3 sequence: CASSRDRARNTIYF.

The chain recombines TRBV5-1 with TRBJ2-1; TCRdb reports TRBD2, a call that lacks DNA to check it against. CDR1 is SGHRS, CDR2 YFSETQ, per germline. This CDR3 has 15 residues. The CDR3 sequence is CASSSGLAGVYEQFF.

The V and J genes are TRBV15 and TRBJ1-5; the TCRdb call, TRBD1, lacks DNA for checking. The CDR3 sequence is 15 residues long. The germline V gene encodes CDR1 LNHNV and CDR2 YYDKDF (reference sequence). CDR3 amino acids: CATSGGRAGNQPQHF.